Below are 24 T cell receptor beta chains sequenced from a single sample in a study of T cell responses to AZD1222 COVID-19 vaccine. Assay used: immunoSEQ multiplex PCR; TCRdb lists only in-frame clones, some missing. Here the sample spans about 150,000 clones, approximately 91% being singletons. The sample in question was peripheral blood, obtained 28 days after the second AZD1222 dose. Source of these receptors: an adult who received the AZD1222 COVID-19 vaccine.

The rearrangement joins TRBV18 to TRBJ1-4; D gene uncertain. Germline V gene lookup returns CDR1 KGHSH and CDR2 LQKENI. This CDR3 comprises 16 residues. V lost 3 bases and J 8 bases, leaving 19 bases between the germline ends. CDR3 in DNA: TGTGCCAGCTCACCCCGGACCGGGAGATTAGAGGAAAAACTGTTTTTT. It encodes CASSPRTGRLEEKLFF.

The chain links TRBV7-9 to TRBJ2-3; the D gene is possibly TRBD2 (5 bases). The CDR3 sequence is 16 residues long. In germline, CDR1 is SEHNR, CDR2 FQNEAQ (reference sequence). V was trimmed by 5 bases and J by 2 bases, leaving 17 bases between them. Written as DNA, the CDR3 is TGTGCCAGCAGCCCGTCGAGGGAGCTTCACACAGATACGCAGTATTTT. This translates into CASSPSRELHTDTQYF.

The chain has TRBV27 and TRBJ1-3; D is undetermined. This CDR3 is 17 amino acids long. V lost 5 bases and J 0 bases, leaving 17 bases between the germline ends. The germline V gene has CDR1 MNHEY and CDR2 SMNVEV (reference sequence). The CDR3, as DNA: TGTGCCAGCAGTGCCGGGAGACACGCGAGCTCTGGAAACACCATATATTTT. Its translation: CASSAGRHASSGNTIYF.

The V gene is TRBV5-1, the J gene TRBJ1-2; the match to TRBD1 covers 8 bases. After removal of 4 bases from V and 8 bases from J, the junction contained 7 bases not matched to a gene. The CDR3 has 13 residues. Germline values: CDR1 SGHRS, CDR2 YFSETQ. The CDR3 is CASSPQGAKGYTF. The CDR3 DNA is TGCGCCAGCAGCCCCCAGGGGGCGAAGGGCTACACCTTC.

This chain links TRBV4-2 with TRBJ2-7; 9 bases are shared with TRBD2. The germline CDR1 and CDR2 sequences are LGHNA and YNFKEQ. CDR3 length: 14 residues. The junction had 2 bases not matched to a gene; V was cut back by 1 base and J by 4 bases. DNA for the CDR3: TGTGCCAGCAGCCAAGGGGCGGGGGGGTACGAGCAGTACTTC. This translates into CASSQGAGGYEQYF.

The rearrangement uses TRBV7-8 and TRBJ1-5; TRBD1 aligns across 11 bases. Per germline, CDR1 SGHVS and CDR2 FQNEAQ. This CDR3 has 20 residues. The ends lost 6 bases at V and 0 bases at J; junction bases unmatched: 16. The CDR3 sequence: CASSSGLPGQGVSSNQPQHF. DNA for the CDR3: TGTGCCAGCAGTTCCGGACTCCCGGGACAGGGGGTGTCTAGCAATCAGCCCCAGCATTTT.

The chain recombines TRBV5-1 with TRBJ1-1, with D uncertain. V dropped 0 bases and J dropped 0 bases, with 12 bases sitting between them. In germline, CDR1 is SGHRS, CDR2 YFSETQ. The length of the CDR3 is 16 residues. The CDR3 region has the DNA TGCGCCAGCAGCTTGGCCGTTGGGCAGCTGAACACTGAAGCTTTCTTT. It codes for CASSLAVGQLNTEAFF.

The CDR3 region has the DNA TGTGCCAGCAGCTTGAAGGGATCCGGGGCCAACGTCCTGACTTTC. Translation: CASSLKGSGANVLTF. The chain joins TRBV7-6 to TRBJ2-6, with D unclear. The CDR3 spans 15 residues. The V end lost 3 bases, the J end lost 4 bases, and 10 bases lay between the germline ends. CDR1 and CDR2 from the germline V gene are SGHVS and FNYEAQ.

J is TRBJ1-6 and V is TRBV19, with 8 bases aligning to TRBD1. CDR1 is LNHDA and CDR2 is SQIVND in the germline V gene (reference sequence). CDR3 length: 16 residues. V was clipped by 6 bases and J by 7 bases; unmatched bases: 11. CDR3 in DNA: TGTGCCAGTAGACTACAGGGGGGGACAGACAATTCACCCCTCCACTTT. As protein: CASRLQGGTDNSPLHF.

The chain uses TRBV7-2 and TRBJ2-2, with D unclear. Trimming shortened V by 5 bases and J by 0 bases, and 7 bases separated the two germline ends. The germline CDR1 and CDR2 sequences are SGHTA and FQGNSA. This CDR3 comprises 14 residues. The CDR3 bases are TGTGCCAGCAGCCTCGCAGCGAACACCGGGGAGCTGTTTTTT. Translated: CASSLAANTGELFF.

The chain employs TRBV4-1 and TRBJ1-6; a weak D match, TRBD1 (6 bases). Germline V CDR1 and CDR2: MGHRA, YSYEKL. The CDR3 totals 17 residues. V was clipped by 4 bases and J by 7 bases, with 20 bases between them. CDR3 nucleotide sequence: TGCGCCAGCAGCCCATTAGTGCCAGGGGCGGGAAATTCACCCCTCCACTTT. It codes for CASSPLVPGAGNSPLHF.

The CDR3 region is CASSSSGKHTEAFF. CDR3 sequence (DNA): TGTGCCAGCAGTTCTTCTGGCAAACACACTGAAGCTTTCTTT. The chain employs TRBV6-5 and TRBJ1-1; D is unclear. V was pared by 4 bases and J by 3 bases, with 12 bases between. The CDR3 contains 14 residues. Germline lookup yields CDR1 MNHEY and CDR2 SVGAGI.

This clone was recorded only once. CDR3 amino acids: CATSRLARQGQNYGYTF. The DNA of the CDR3 is TGTGCCACCAGCAGATTAGCGAGGCAGGGGCAAAACTATGGCTACACCTTC. The chain employs TRBV15 and TRBJ1-2, with a possible D match to TRBD1 (6 bases). The CDR3 is made up of 17 amino acids. The ends were cut back, 2 bases at V and 2 bases at J, with 18 bases in the middle. Germline V gives CDR1 LNHNV, CDR2 YYDKDF (reference sequence).

The chain combines TRBV5-1 with TRBJ1-2; D is unclear. Germline CDR1 is SGHRS and CDR2 is YFSETQ. CDR3 length: 14 amino acids. With 0 bases removed from V and 4 bases from J, the gap between germline ends came to 10 bases. The CDR3 region is CASSLAWGGYGYTF. CDR3 DNA sequence: TGCGCCAGCAGCTTGGCCTGGGGAGGCTATGGCTACACCTTC. Based on the CDR3 plus reference TRBV5-1 and TRBJ1-2, the full variable domain is KAGVTQTPRYLIKTRGQQVTLSCSPISGHRSVSWYQQTPGQGLQFLFEYFSETQRNKGNFPGRFSGRQFSNSRSEMNVSTLELGDSALYLCASSLAWGGYGYTFGSGTRLTVV.

The chain is built from TRBV19 and TRBJ1-1; no firm D call. This CDR3 is built from 16 residues. V was clipped by 0 bases and J by 5 bases, with 16 bases between them. Germline V gene data show CDR1 as LNHDA and CDR2 as SQIVND (reference sequence). The CDR3 DNA sequence: TGTGCCAGTAGTATAGATTTTGGGTCGCCGGGGACTGAAGCTTTCTTT. This codes for CASSIDFGSPGTEAFF.

V and J are TRBV15 and TRBJ2-1; 9 bases match TRBD2. CDR3 size: 14 residues. Germline CDR1 is LNHNV and CDR2 is YYDKDF (reference sequence). Trimming removed 0 bases from V and 9 bases from J; junction bases left unmatched: 3. CDR3 in amino acids: CATSREGAGGEQFF. The DNA for the CDR3 is TGTGCCACCAGCAGAGAGGGAGCGGGAGGTGAGCAGTTCTTC.

The J gene is TRBJ2-7, the V gene TRBV6-5; perhaps D is TRBD1 or TRBD2 (5 bases each). Per germline, CDR1 MNHEY and CDR2 SVGAGI. The V gene lost 0 bases and the J gene lost 3 bases, with 12 bases spanning the gap. The CDR3 has 15 amino acids. CDR3 sequence: CASSYSRDGVYEQYF. Here the CDR3 DNA reads TGTGCCAGCAGTTACTCGAGGGACGGAGTCTACGAGCAGTACTTC.

This clone was seen just once. V and J are TRBV7-3 and TRBJ1-1, with unresolved D. CDR3 length: 14 residues. Germline CDR1 reads SGHTA; CDR2 reads FQGTGA. Trimming removed 2 bases at V and 0 bases at J, with 7 bases between. The CDR3 reads CASSLFGLNTEAFF. The DNA for the CDR3 is TGTGCCAGCAGCTTATTTGGCTTGAACACTGAAGCTTTCTTT. Full variable domain (missing parts from reference TRBV7-3 and TRBJ1-1): GAGVSQTPSNKVTEKGKYVELRCDPISGHTALYWYRQSLGQGPEFLIYFQGTGAADDSGLPNDRFFAVRPEGSVSTLKIQRTERGDSAVYLCASSLFGLNTEAFFGQGTRLTVV.

CDR3: CASSKWTSSGPLNEKLFF. CDR3 DNA: TGTGCCAGCAGCAAGTGGACCTCCAGCGGGCCCTTGAATGAAAAACTGTTTTTT. The chain is built from TRBV21-1 and TRBJ1-4. TRBV21-1 is a recognized pseudogene. The CDR3 is 18 amino acids.

This chain connects TRBV27 to TRBJ1-2; TRBD1 matches 8 bases. This CDR3 has 13 residues. The J segment lost 5 bases and the V segment lost 3 bases, leaving 2 bases of the junction unmatched. CDR1 is MNHEY, CDR2 SMNVEV, per germline (reference sequence). The DNA of the CDR3 is TGTGCCAGCAGTTTTGACAGGGGTTATGGCTACACCTTC. Its translation is CASSFDRGYGYTF.

V gene TRBV5-1 combines with J gene TRBJ1-1; the D is unclear. In germline, CDR1 is SGHRS, CDR2 YFSETQ. Trimming shortened V by 0 bases and J by 1 base, and 10 bases separated the two germline ends. CDR3 length: 15 amino acids. CDR3 sequence reads: CASSLVGNSNTEAFF. The CDR3 bases are TGCGCCAGCAGCTTGGTTGGCAATTCGAACACTGAAGCTTTCTTT.

The chain combines TRBV9 with TRBJ2-3; 14 bases line up with TRBD2. The CDR3 sequence is 16 residues long. J was trimmed by 4 bases and V by 5 bases; bases with no gene match: 6. The germline V gene encodes CDR1 SGDLS and CDR2 YYNGEE. CDR3 sequence: CASSGTSGGASDTQYF. CDR3 nucleotides: TGTGCCAGCAGTGGGACTAGCGGGGGCGCATCAGATACGCAGTATTTT.

The chain couples TRBV27 to TRBJ1-5; D is uncertain. The germline V gene encodes CDR1 MNHEY and CDR2 SMNVEV (reference sequence). The germline V and J ends were trimmed by 5 bases and 4 bases, with 12 bases remaining between them. This CDR3 contains 14 residues. This chain's CDR3 is CASSPVLNNQPQHF. CDR3 in DNA: TGTGCCAGCAGTCCTGTGCTCAATAATCAGCCCCAGCATTTT.

CDR3 bases: TGTGCCAGCTCGAGACAAGAGACCCAGTACTTC. Translated: CASSRQETQYF. The genes are TRBV18 and TRBJ2-5; D gene ambiguous. The CDR3 length is 11 residues. Germline V gene data show CDR1 as KGHSH and CDR2 as LQKENI. V lost 6 bases, J lost 2 bases, and 4 bases lay in between.